Shown below are 30 T cell receptor beta chains from a single sample sequenced in a study of vaccination and CD4 T cells after COVID-19. Noted treatment: approximately 9-day PBMC culture with coronavirus spike peptide pools or control peptides (ViraFEST assay). Sequenced with the Oncomine TCR Beta short-read assay was DNA taken from cultured CD4+ T cells. TCRdb re-called the PCR reads through MiXCR, storing one row per CDR3 protein. The repertoire consists of 9,000 to 10,000 distinct CDR3 sequences, with around 63% occurring once and the leading ten covering about 10%. Antigen specificity for these receptors is unknown. This specimen consisted of CD4+ T cells from blood, cultured in vitro, obtained before SARS-CoV-2 vaccination. These receptors were obtained from a human donor who had recovered from COVID-19.

The V and J genes are TRBV19 and TRBJ2-5; 7 bases fit TRBD2. This CDR3 spans 14 amino acids. Per the germline V gene, CDR1 is LNHDA and CDR2 is SQIVND (reference sequence). The junction had 4 bases not matched to a gene; V was cut back by 4 bases and J by 2 bases. The CDR3 sequence: CASSRGAGQETQYF. In DNA form, the CDR3 reads TGTGCCAGTAGTAGGGGAGCGGGACAAGAGACCCAGTACTTC.

The gene calls are TRBV5-4 and TRBJ2-3, with 9 bases matching TRBD2. Germline V gene lookup returns CDR1 SGHNT and CDR2 YYREEE (reference sequence). V lost 4 bases, J lost 0 bases, and 6 bases stayed unmatched. The CDR3 runs to 16 residues. DNA for the CDR3: TGTGCCAGCAGCCCGGGGACTAGCCTTAGCACAGATACGCAGTATTTT. This codes for CASSPGTSLSTDTQYF.

This clonotype was seen just once. The chain is built from TRBV5-4 and TRBJ1-3; D is unclear. The V gene's germline CDR1 is SGHNT and CDR2 YYREEE (reference sequence). The CDR3 length is 13 residues. V lost 0 bases and J 7 bases, leaving 8 bases between the germline ends. In DNA form, the CDR3 reads TGTGCCAGCAGCTTGGCCGAGGGTAACACCATATATTTT. It specifies CASSLAEGNTIYF. Filled out from reference TRBV5-4 and TRBJ1-3, the complete variable domain reads ETGVTQSPTHLIKTRGQQVTLRCSSQSGHNTVSWYQQALGQGPQFIFQYYREEENGRGNFPPRFSGLQFPNYSSELNVNALELDDSALYLCASSLAEGNTIYFGEGSWLTVV.

This clonotype has only a few counts. The genes are TRBV21-1 and TRBJ2-3. TRBV21-1 is shown as a pseudogene. CDR3 length: 11 residues. This CDR3 is CASSNTDTQYF. DNA of the CDR3: TGTGCCAGCAGCAACACAGATACGCAGTATTTT.

This clonotype was seen only once. V usage is TRBV15 and J usage is TRBJ2-6; TRBD1 is a possible D gene (6 bases). The CDR3 sequence is 18 residues long. Trimming took 5 bases from V and 2 from J, leaving 19 bases between them. Germline V lookup: CDR1 LNHNV, CDR2 YYDKDF (reference sequence). In DNA, the CDR3 is TGTGCCACCAGCGGCGCGGACAGTTATGGAGCTGGGGCCAACGTCCTGACTTTC. Translated: CATSGADSYGAGANVLTF.

This clonotype has more than one count but fewer than ten. The CDR3 here is CSAPNLETQYF. CDR3 DNA sequence: TGCAGTGCTCCGAATTTAGAGACCCAGTACTTC. The chain couples TRBV20-1 to TRBJ2-5; the D is unclear. Trimming took off 5 bases at V and 4 bases at J, with 8 bases between the two ends. Germline V gives CDR1 DFQATT, CDR2 SNEGSKA (reference sequence). The CDR3 is 11 residues long.

V usage is TRBV20-1 and J usage is TRBJ2-7, with D tentatively TRBD2 (6 bases). The CDR3 covers 15 residues. Between the trimmed V and J ends, which lost 0 bases and 4 bases, there was a span of 16 bases. Germline V gene sequence: CDR1 DFQATT, CDR2 SNEGSKA (reference sequence). The CDR3 region is CSARDEGLRLYEQYF. As DNA, the CDR3 is TGCAGTGCTAGAGATGAGGGACTCCGGTTATACGAGCAGTACTTC.

The V and J genes are TRBV20-1 and TRBJ2-7; the D is unclear. Trimming stripped 6 bases from V and 5 bases from J, with 8 bases between. This CDR3 comprises 10 residues. Germline V gene sequence: CDR1 DFQATT, CDR2 SNEGSKA (reference sequence). In DNA form, the CDR3 reads TGCAGTGCGCAACTTAACGAGCAGTACTTC. Amino acids: CSAQLNEQYF.

The V call is TRBV5-1, the J call TRBJ1-2, with D possibly TRBD1 on 6 matching bases. V gave up 4 bases and J gave up 3 bases, with 13 bases separating them. The CDR3 is 14 amino acids. From germline, CDR1 is SGHRS and CDR2 YFSETQ. The CDR3 protein is CASSVLTGDYGYTF. The CDR3 DNA is TGCGCCAGCAGCGTCTTGACAGGCGACTATGGCTACACCTTC.

The chain couples TRBV10-3 to TRBJ2-7; TRBD1 aligns across 11 bases. V lost 6 bases to trimming and J lost 4 bases; unmatched junction nucleotides: 8. Germline V CDR1 and CDR2: ENHRY, SYGVKD. The CDR3 spans 15 residues. The CDR3: CAISDRDRGKYEQYF. The CDR3 bases are TGTGCCATCAGCGACCGGGACAGGGGGAAATACGAGCAGTACTTC.

This clonotype was seen only a few times. DNA for the CDR3: TGTGCCACCAGCCTGACGGCGGGACAGTTGAGACAGCCCCAGCATTTT. Amino acids: CATSLTAGQLRQPQHF. The V and J genes are TRBV15 and TRBJ1-5; 7 nucleotides match TRBD1. Germline V gene data show CDR1 as LNHNV and CDR2 as YYDKDF (reference sequence). V lost 5 bases and J lost 7; bases outside the gene matches: 14. The CDR3 contains 16 residues.

V is TRBV6-1 and J is TRBJ1-2, with D perhaps matching TRBD1 (6 bases). Germline V CDR1 and CDR2: MNHNS, SASEGT. There are 13 residues in the CDR3. V was cut by 4 bases and J by 3 bases, with 9 bases left in between. The CDR3 coding sequence is TGTGCCAGCAGTGGACAGGTGGACTATGGCTACACCTTC. This encodes CASSGQVDYGYTF.

The chain is built from TRBV4-3 and TRBJ1-2; D may be TRBD1 (5 bases). CDR1 is LGHNA and CDR2 is YSLEER in the germline V gene. The CDR3 is 18 amino acids. Trimming removed 4 bases from V and 5 bases from J, with 26 bases in between. CDR3: CASSPKDYSVMGEYGYTF. The DNA for the CDR3 is TGCGCCAGCAGCCCGAAAGATTATTCGGTCATGGGGGAGTATGGCTACACCTTC.

This clonotype was picked up a small number of times. V is TRBV20-1 and J is TRBJ1-5; D unresolved. The germline V and J ends were trimmed by 5 bases and 2 bases, with 10 bases remaining between them. Looked up from germline, CDR1 is DFQATT and CDR2 is SNEGSKA (reference sequence). The CDR3 is made up of 13 amino acids. The CDR3 loop reads CSAAGGGNQPQHF. The CDR3 DNA sequence: TGCAGTGCTGCCGGAGGTGGCAATCAGCCCCAGCATTTT.

This chain uses TRBV2 with TRBJ2-5; tentative D call: TRBD2 (5 bases). Trimming took off 1 base at V and 3 bases at J, with 9 bases between the two ends. Germline loops: CDR1 SNHLY, CDR2 FYNNEI. There are 14 residues in the CDR3. CDR3 in amino acids: CASSEGLAEETQYF. The CDR3 coding sequence is TGTGCCAGCAGTGAAGGGCTAGCCGAAGAGACCCAGTACTTC.

This chain uses TRBV20-1 with TRBJ2-2; 9 bases fit TRBD2. CDR3 length: 16 amino acids. The germline CDR1 and CDR2 sequences are DFQATT and SNEGSKA (reference sequence). Trimming at V came to 0 bases and at J to 6 bases, leaving 8 bases not matched to a gene. The CDR3 loop is CSARDNGLAGPGELFF. The CDR3 bases are TGCAGTGCTAGAGATAACGGGCTAGCGGGACCCGGGGAGCTGTTTTTT.

The rearrangement uses TRBV7-2 and TRBJ2-3; 8 positions agree with TRBD2. After removal of 6 bases from V and 6 bases from J, the junction contained 5 bases not matched to a gene. The CDR3 has 13 amino acids. Germline CDR1 is SGHTA and CDR2 is FQGNSA. The CDR3 sequence is CASRGLAPDTQYF. The CDR3 coding sequence is TGTGCCAGCAGAGGACTAGCCCCCGATACGCAGTATTTT.

The rearrangement joins TRBV6-2 or TRBV6-3 to TRBJ1-1; unclear D gene. V lost 10 bases and J 1 base, leaving 10 bases between the germline ends. Per germline, CDR1 MNHEY and CDR2 SVGEGT. The CDR3 length is 12 residues. This CDR3 is CATWSGNTEAFF. DNA for the CDR3: TGTGCCACCTGGAGCGGGAACACTGAAGCTTTCTTT.

V gene TRBV2 combines with J gene TRBJ1-2, with a weak D call TRBD1 (5 bases). Germline lookup yields CDR1 SNHLY and CDR2 FYNNEI. This CDR3 has 13 amino acids. The V and J ends lost 7 bases and 8 bases respectively, with 17 bases between them. The CDR3 protein is CASTMLQGGGYTF. As DNA, the CDR3 is TGTGCCAGCACGATGCTGCAGGGCGGCGGCTACACCTTC.

V is TRBV5-4 and J is TRBJ1-6, with a weak D call TRBD1 (5 bases). The V end lost 5 bases, the J end lost 8 bases, and 20 bases lay between the germline ends. The CDR3 spans 16 residues. Germline lookup yields CDR1 SGHNT and CDR2 YYREEE (reference sequence). The CDR3 sequence: CASRFGGGAWDSPLHF. The CDR3 nucleotides read TGTGCCAGCAGATTCGGGGGTGGCGCGTGGGATTCACCCCTCCACTTT.

The gene calls are TRBV20-1 and TRBJ1-6, with no clear D. V lost 7 bases and J 7 bases, leaving 20 bases between the germline ends. Germline V gene sequence: CDR1 DFQATT, CDR2 SNEGSKA (reference sequence). The CDR3 sequence is 15 residues long. CDR3: CSVPLLGSQNSPLHF. CDR3 sequence (DNA): TGCAGTGTCCCCCTACTGGGTTCCCAAAATTCACCCCTCCACTTT.

CDR3 protein: CASSLAAGGTEAFF. CDR3 coding DNA: TGCGCCAGCAGCTTGGCTGCAGGGGGCACTGAAGCTTTCTTT. The rearrangement uses TRBV5-1 and TRBJ1-1; TRBD1 agrees at 7 bases. After removal of 0 bases from V and 4 bases from J, the junction contained 3 bases not matched to a gene. This CDR3 region has 14 residues. The germline V gene encodes CDR1 SGHRS and CDR2 YFSETQ.

The V call is TRBV20-1, the J call TRBJ2-1, with 9 bases fitting TRBD2. The V gene end was trimmed by 5 bases and the J gene end by 0 bases; junction bases not matched to a gene: 2. Germline lookup yields CDR1 DFQATT and CDR2 SNEGSKA (reference sequence). The CDR3 covers 14 residues. The CDR3 nucleotides are TGCAGTGCTCAACTAGCGGGCTCCTACAATGAGCAGTTCTTC. Amino acid sequence: CSAQLAGSYNEQFF.

The V gene is TRBV11-1, the J gene TRBJ2-7, with D possibly being TRBD1 (6 bases). CDR1 and CDR2 from the germline V gene are SGHAT and FQDESV (reference sequence). The CDR3 has 14 amino acids. V dropped 2 bases and J dropped 4 bases, with 12 bases sitting between them. The CDR3 DNA reads as TGTGCCAGCAGCTTACCACAGGGTTCGTACGAGCAGTACTTC. As protein: CASSLPQGSYEQYF.

The chain carries TRBV7-9 and TRBJ2-5; 8 nucleotides agree with TRBD2. The CDR3 contains 16 residues. The junction had 14 bases not matched to a gene; V was cut back by 7 bases and J by 4 bases. Germline V gene sequence: CDR1 SEHNR, CDR2 FQNEAQ (reference sequence). For the CDR3, the DNA is TGTGCCAGCACCCGAAGAGCGGGAGTAGCACCAGAGACCCAGTACTTC. This sequence encodes CASTRRAGVAPETQYF.

This clonotype came up a few times. The chain combines TRBV20-1 with TRBJ2-5; TRBD2 aligns across 8 bases. The CDR3 extends over 15 amino acids. Per germline, CDR1 DFQATT and CDR2 SNEGSKA (reference sequence). The trim removed 1 base at V and 3 bases at J, leaving 7 bases unmatched. The CDR3 is CSARAPAGGKETQYF. The CDR3 bases are TGCAGTGCTAGAGCCCCCGCGGGGGGAAAAGAGACCCAGTACTTC.

The CDR3 reads CASNGFGTGRTDTQYF. The CDR3 nucleotides read TGTGCCAGCAATGGTTTCGGGACAGGACGCACAGATACGCAGTATTTT. The chain joins TRBV6-1 to TRBJ2-3, with TRBD1 matching 8 bases. This CDR3 contains 16 residues. Germline CDR1 MNHNS, CDR2 SASEGT. Unmatched junction bases numbered 10, after V lost 7 bases and J lost 1 base.

The table lists this clonotype with a few counts. In DNA form, the CDR3 reads TGTGCCAGCAGTGAACCAACAGGGGTCGAGACCCAGTACTTC. This encodes CASSEPTGVETQYF. The chain employs TRBV25-1 and TRBJ2-5, with 7 bases matching TRBD1. The CDR3 is made up of 14 amino acids. Germline V gene lookup returns CDR1 MGHDK and CDR2 SYGVNS. J lost 5 bases, V lost 2 bases, and 5 bases had no gene match.

The V and J genes are TRBV6-1 and TRBJ1-4, with TRBD1 as a possible D gene (6 bases). The germline V gene encodes CDR1 MNHNS and CDR2 SASEGT. V dropped 3 bases and J dropped 0 bases, with 8 bases sitting between them. The CDR3 covers 15 residues. The CDR3 is CASSDPGATNEKLFF. The DNA of the CDR3 is TGTGCCAGCAGTGATCCAGGGGCAACTAATGAAAAACTGTTTTTT.

This chain links TRBV20-1 with TRBJ2-7; 8 bases are shared with TRBD2. Germline CDR1 is DFQATT and CDR2 is SNEGSKA (reference sequence). Unmatched junction bases numbered 5, after V lost 1 base and J lost 3 bases. The CDR3 covers 14 residues. Written as DNA, the CDR3 is TGCAGTGCTAGAGTACTAGCGGATTACTACGAGCAGTACTTC. Translated, it gives CSARVLADYYEQYF.